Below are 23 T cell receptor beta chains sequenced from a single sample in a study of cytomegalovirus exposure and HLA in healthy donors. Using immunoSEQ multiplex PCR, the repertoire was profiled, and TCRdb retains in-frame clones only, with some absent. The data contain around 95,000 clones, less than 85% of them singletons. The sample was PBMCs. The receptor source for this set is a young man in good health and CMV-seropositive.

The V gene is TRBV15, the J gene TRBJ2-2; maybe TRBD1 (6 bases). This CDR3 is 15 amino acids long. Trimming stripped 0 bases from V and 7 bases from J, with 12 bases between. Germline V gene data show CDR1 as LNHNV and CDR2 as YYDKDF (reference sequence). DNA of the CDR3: TGTGCCACCAGCAGAGAACTTCGGACAGACGGGGAGCTGTTTTTT. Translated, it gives CATSRELRTDGELFF.

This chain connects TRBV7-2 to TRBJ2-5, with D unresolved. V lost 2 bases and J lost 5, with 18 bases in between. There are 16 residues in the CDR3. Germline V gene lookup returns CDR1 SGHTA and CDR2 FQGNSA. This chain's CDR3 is CASSLFMLDGSETQYF. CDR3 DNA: TGTGCCAGCAGCTTATTCATGCTAGATGGAAGCGAGACCCAGTACTTC.

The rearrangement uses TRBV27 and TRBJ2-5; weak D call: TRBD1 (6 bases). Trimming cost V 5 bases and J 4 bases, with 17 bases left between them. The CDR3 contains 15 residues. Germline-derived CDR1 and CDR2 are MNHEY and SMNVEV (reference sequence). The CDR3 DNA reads TGTGCCAGCAGTCAGCACAGGGCCGCCCGAGAGACCCAGTACTTC. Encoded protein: CASSQHRAARETQYF.

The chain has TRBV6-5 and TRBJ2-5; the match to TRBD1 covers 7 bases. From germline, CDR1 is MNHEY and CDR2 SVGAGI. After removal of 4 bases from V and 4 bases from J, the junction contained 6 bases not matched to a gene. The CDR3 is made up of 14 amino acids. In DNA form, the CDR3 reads TGTGCCAGCAGTTCACCGACAGGGACAGAGACCCAGTACTTC. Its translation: CASSSPTGTETQYF.

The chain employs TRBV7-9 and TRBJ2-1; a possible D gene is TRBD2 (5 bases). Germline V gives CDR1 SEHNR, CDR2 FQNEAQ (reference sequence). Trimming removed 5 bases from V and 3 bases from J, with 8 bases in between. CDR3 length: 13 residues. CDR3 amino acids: CASSAGLYNEQFF. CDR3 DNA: TGTGCCAGCAGCGCTGGACTCTACAATGAGCAGTTCTTC. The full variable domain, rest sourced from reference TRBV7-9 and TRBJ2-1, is DTGVSQNPRHKITKRGQNVTFRCDPISEHNRLYWYRQTLGQGPEFLTYFQNEAQLEKSRLLSDRFSAERPKGSFSTLEIQRTEQGDSAMYLCASSAGLYNEQFFGPGTRLTVL.

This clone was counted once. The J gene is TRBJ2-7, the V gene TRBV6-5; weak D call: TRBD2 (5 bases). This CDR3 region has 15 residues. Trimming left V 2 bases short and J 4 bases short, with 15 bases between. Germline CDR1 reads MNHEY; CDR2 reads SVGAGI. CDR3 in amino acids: CASSYGGSGEYEQYF. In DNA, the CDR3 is TGTGCCAGCAGTTACGGTGGGAGTGGAGAGTACGAGCAGTACTTC.

For the CDR3, the DNA is TGTGCCAGGACTGCTCCGCAAGGAGGCGGCTACACCTTC. It specifies CARTAPQGGGYTF. The V call is TRBV19, the J call TRBJ1-2; D uncertain. Per the germline V gene, CDR1 is LNHDA and CDR2 is SQIVND (reference sequence). The length of the CDR3 is 13 residues. Between the trimmed V and J ends, which lost 9 bases and 8 bases, there was a span of 19 bases.

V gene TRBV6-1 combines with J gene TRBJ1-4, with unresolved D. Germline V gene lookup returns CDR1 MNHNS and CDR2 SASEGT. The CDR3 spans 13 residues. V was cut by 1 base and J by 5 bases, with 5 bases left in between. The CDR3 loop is CASSEGANEKLFF. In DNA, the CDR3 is TGTGCCAGCAGTGAAGGGGCCAATGAAAAACTGTTTTTT.

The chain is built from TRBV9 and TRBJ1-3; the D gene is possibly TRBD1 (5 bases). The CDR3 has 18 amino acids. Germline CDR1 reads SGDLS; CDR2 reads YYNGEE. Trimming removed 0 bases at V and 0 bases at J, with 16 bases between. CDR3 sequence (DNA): TGTGCCAGCAGCGTAGTTGGTTCAGGGCCCTACTCTGGAAACACCATATATTTT. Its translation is CASSVVGSGPYSGNTIYF.

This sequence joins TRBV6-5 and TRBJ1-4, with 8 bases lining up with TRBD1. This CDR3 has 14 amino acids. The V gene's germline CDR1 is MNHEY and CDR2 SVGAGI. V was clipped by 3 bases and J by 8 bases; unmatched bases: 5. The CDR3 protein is CASSYSRDREKLFF. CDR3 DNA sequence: TGTGCCAGCAGTTATAGCCGGGACAGGGAAAAACTGTTTTTT.

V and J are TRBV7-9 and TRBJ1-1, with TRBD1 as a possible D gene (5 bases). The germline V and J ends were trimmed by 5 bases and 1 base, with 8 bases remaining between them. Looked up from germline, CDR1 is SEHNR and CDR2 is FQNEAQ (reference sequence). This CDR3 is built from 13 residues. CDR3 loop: CASSATANTEAFF. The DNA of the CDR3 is TGTGCCAGCAGCGCGACAGCGAACACTGAAGCTTTCTTT.

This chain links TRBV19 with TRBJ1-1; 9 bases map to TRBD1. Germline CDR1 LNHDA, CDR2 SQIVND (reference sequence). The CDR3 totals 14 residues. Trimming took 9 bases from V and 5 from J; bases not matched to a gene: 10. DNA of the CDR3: TGTGCCAGCGGTAAACAGGGGGCCGGGACTGAAGCTTTCTTT. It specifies CASGKQGAGTEAFF.

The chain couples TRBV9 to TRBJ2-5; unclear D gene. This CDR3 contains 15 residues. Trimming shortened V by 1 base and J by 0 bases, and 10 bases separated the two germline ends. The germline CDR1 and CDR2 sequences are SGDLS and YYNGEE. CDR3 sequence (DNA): TGTGCCAGCAGCGTAACCCCCACGGACCAAGAGACCCAGTACTTC. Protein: CASSVTPTDQETQYF.

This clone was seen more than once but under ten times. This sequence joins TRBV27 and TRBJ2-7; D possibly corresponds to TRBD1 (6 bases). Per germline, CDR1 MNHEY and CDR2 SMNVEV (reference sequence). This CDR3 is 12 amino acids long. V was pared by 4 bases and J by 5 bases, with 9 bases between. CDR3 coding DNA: TGTGCCAGCAGTTCCGGGACACACGAGCAGTACTTC. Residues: CASSSGTHEQYF.

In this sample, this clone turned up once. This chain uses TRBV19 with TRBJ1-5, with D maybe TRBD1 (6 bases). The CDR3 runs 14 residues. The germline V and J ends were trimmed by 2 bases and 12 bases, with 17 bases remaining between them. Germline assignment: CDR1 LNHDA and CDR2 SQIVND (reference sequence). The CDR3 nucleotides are TGTGCCAGTAGTATAAGGACCGGGGCAGGGGTCCAGCATTTT. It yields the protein CASSIRTGAGVQHF.

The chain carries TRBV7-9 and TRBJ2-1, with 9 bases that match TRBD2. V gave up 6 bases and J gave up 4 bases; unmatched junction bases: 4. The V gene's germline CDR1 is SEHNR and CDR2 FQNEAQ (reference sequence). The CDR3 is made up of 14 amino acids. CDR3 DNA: TGTGCCAGCAGGCTAGCGGGAACTTACAATGAGCAGTTCTTC. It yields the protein CASRLAGTYNEQFF.

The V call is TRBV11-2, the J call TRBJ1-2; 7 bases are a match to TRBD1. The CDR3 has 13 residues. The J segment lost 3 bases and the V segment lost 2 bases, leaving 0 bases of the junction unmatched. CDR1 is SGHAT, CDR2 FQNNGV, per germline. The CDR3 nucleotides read TGTGCCAGCAGCTTAACAGGGGACTATGGCTACACCTTC. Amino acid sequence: CASSLTGDYGYTF.

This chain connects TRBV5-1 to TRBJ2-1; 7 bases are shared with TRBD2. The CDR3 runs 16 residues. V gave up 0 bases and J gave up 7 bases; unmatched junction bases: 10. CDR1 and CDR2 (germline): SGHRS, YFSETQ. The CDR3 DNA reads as TGCGCCAGCAGCTTGGCCCGGACTAGGAAACCTAATGAGCAGTTCTTC. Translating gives CASSLARTRKPNEQFF.

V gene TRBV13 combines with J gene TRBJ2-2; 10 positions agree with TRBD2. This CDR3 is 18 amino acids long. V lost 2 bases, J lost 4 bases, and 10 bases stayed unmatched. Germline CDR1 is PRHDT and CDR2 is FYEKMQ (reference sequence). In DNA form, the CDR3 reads TGTGCCAGCAGCTTATGGGTTAGCGGGAGGCCGGTCACCGGGGAGCTGTTTTTT. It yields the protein CASSLWVSGRPVTGELFF.

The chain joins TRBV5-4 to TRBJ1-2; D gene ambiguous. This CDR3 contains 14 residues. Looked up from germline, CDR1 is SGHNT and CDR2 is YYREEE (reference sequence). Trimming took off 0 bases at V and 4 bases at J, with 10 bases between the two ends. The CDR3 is CASSLDSRLYGYTF. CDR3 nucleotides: TGTGCCAGCAGCTTGGACTCTAGGCTCTATGGCTACACCTTC.

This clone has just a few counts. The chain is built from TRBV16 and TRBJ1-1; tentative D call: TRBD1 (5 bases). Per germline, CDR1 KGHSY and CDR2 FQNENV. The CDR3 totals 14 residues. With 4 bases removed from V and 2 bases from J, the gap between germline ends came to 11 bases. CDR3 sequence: CASSRTGTNTEAFF. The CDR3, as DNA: TGTGCCAGCAGCCGAACAGGAACTAACACTGAAGCTTTCTTT.

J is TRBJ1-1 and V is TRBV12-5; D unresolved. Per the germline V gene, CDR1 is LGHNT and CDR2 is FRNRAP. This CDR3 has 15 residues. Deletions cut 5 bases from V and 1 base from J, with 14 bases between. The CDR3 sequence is CASGPGEGGNTEAFF. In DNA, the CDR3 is TGTGCTAGTGGTCCCGGGGAGGGTGGGAACACTGAAGCTTTCTTT.

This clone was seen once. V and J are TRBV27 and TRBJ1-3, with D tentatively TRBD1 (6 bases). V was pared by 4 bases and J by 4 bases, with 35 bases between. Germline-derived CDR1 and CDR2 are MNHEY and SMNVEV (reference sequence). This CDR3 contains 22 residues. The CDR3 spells CASSWGGDITGYSKWVGNTIYF. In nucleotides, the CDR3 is TGTGCCAGCAGTTGGGGGGGGGATATCACAGGGTATTCGAAATGGGTGGGAAACACCATATATTTT.